Listed below are T cell receptor beta chains from one sample, sequenced in a study of glioma-infiltrating T cells. TCRdb passed the multiplex PCR reads through MiXCR, listing each CDR3 protein once. The sample holds over 130,000 distinct CDR3 sequences; 35% to 50% are singletons and the top ten take around 18%. The sample was glioma tissue, nonneoplastic brain tissue, or PBMCs (not recorded which). The receptors here all came from a human donor with low-grade glioma or glioblastoma, undergoing nonglioma brain surgery, or in good health (not recorded which). CDR3s include the opening cysteine and the closing phenylalanine or tryptophan. D genes are given only for firm matches. The listing skips clone size in some rows; elsewhere it reads once, few, many or a size class.

abundance	j_gene	v_gene	d_gene	CDR3aa	CDR3nt
few	TRBJ2-7	TRBV20-1	.	CSARGRGRDEQYF	TGCAGTGCTAGAGGTCGGGGTAGGGACGAGCAGTACTTC
once	TRBJ1-2	TRBV28	.	CASSQDHLTGYTF	TGTGCCAGCTCTCAGGACCACCTAACTGGCTACACCTTC
few	TRBJ2-1	TRBV28	.	CASSLPGSYNEQFF	TGTGCCAGCAGTTTACCGGGATCCTACAATGAGCAGTTCTTC
.	TRBJ2-5	TRBV7-6	.	CTSSPLETQYF	TGTACCAGCAGCCCACTAGAAACCCAGTACTTC
few	TRBJ2-1	TRBV4-1	TRBD1	CASSQLDRGHNRNEQFF	TGCGCCAGCAGCCAACTGGACAGGGGGCATAACAGGAATGAGCAGTTCTTC
few	TRBJ1-4	TRBV27	TRBD1	CASRQTGLREKLFF	TGTGCCAGCAGGCAGACAGGGCTTCGCGAAAAACTGTTTTTT
.	TRBJ1-5	TRBV19	.	CASSSGGQPQHF	TGTGCCAGTAGTTCCGGTGGGCAGCCCCAGCATTTT
.	TRBJ1-1	TRBV7-2	.	CASSGQRNTEAFF	TGTGCCAGCAGCGGACAAAGGAACACTGAAGCTTTCTTT
.	TRBJ2-1	TRBV4-1	.	CASSRLAHNDNEQFF	TGCGCCAGCAGCCGACTCGCCCATAACGACAATGAGCAGTTCTTC
.	TRBJ1-4	TRBV19	.	CASSPKGLEWNEKLFF	TGTGCCAGTAGTCCAAAGGGATTAGAATGGAATGAAAAACTGTTTTTT
.	TRBJ2-3	TRBV4-3	.	CASSPLGGVPTDTQYF	TGCGCCAGCAGCCCGCTAGGCGGGGTACCCACAGATACGCAGTATTTT
.	TRBJ2-3	TRBV10-3	TRBD1	CASNGQGILDTQYF	TGTGCCTCCAACGGACAGGGGATCCTAGATACGCAGTATTTT
.	TRBJ2-5	TRBV6-6	.	CASSPGVTSQEAQYF	TGTGCCAGCAGCCCTGGCGTGACTTCACAAGAGGCCCAGTACTTC
few	TRBJ1-4	TRBV6-1	.	CASSFGRAGEKLFF	TGTGCCAGCAGTTTTGGTAGGGCTGGCGAAAAACTGTTTTTT
.	TRBJ2-1	TRBV27	TRBD2	CASKVLAGGHKNEQFF	TGTGCCAGCAAGGTGCTAGCGGGAGGGCATAAGAATGAGCAGTTCTTC
.	TRBJ2-1	TRBV20-1	.	CSAHRDANYNEQFF	TGCAGTGCTCACCGGGACGCCAACTACAATGAGCAGTTCTTC
.	TRBJ2-1	TRBV4-1	TRBD2	CASSHQSTSGKGNEQFF	TGCGCCAGCAGCCATCAGTCGACTAGCGGGAAGGGGAATGAGCAGTTCTTC
.	TRBJ1-3	TRBV7-2	.	CASSLAGENTIYF	TGTGCCAGCAGCTTAGCAGGGGAAAACACCATATATTTT
.	TRBJ2-5	TRBV29-1	.	CSVVGSNQETQYF	TGCAGCGTTGTGGGTAGTAACCAAGAGACCCAGTACTTC
.	TRBJ2-7	TRBV24-1	TRBD2	CATLGSGREGEQYF	TGTGCCACCCTAGGCAGCGGGAGAGAGGGCGAGCAGTACTTC
once	TRBJ2-1	TRBV5-5	TRBD2	CASSLAGVNSYEQFF	TGTGCCAGCAGCCTAGCGGGGGTGAACTCCTATGAGCAGTTCTTC
few	TRBJ2-3	TRBV4-1	TRBD1	CASSQEGGQGTLNTQYF	TGCGCCAGCAGCCAAGAAGGGGGACAGGGTACTCTAAATACGCAGTATTTT
few	TRBJ2-7	TRBV27	TRBD2	CASRGLAGGYEQYF	TGTGCCAGCAGGGGGCTAGCGGGAGGCTACGAGCAGTACTTC
.	TRBJ1-1	TRBV6-1	.	CASSRILDTEAFF	TGTGCCAGCAGTAGGATATTGGACACTGAAGCTTTCTTT
.	TRBJ2-7	TRBV5-1	.	CASSVDSYEQYF	TGCGCCAGCAGCGTGGACTCCTACGAGCAGTACTTC
few	TRBJ2-1	TRBV2	TRBD2	CASSDSTREYNEQFF	TGTGCCAGCAGTGATTCGACGCGGGAGTACAATGAGCAGTTCTTC
few	TRBJ1-1	TRBV20-1	.	CSARGGVMNTEAFF	TGCAGTGCTCGAGGGGGGGTCATGAACACTGAAGCTTTCTTT
few	TRBJ2-7	TRBV28	TRBD1	CASSSTGVSSYEQYF	TGTGCCAGCAGCTCTACAGGGGTTAGCTCCTACGAGCAGTACTTC
.	TRBJ1-2	TRBV19	.	CASSFTGTRGYTF	TGTGCCAGTAGCTTCACAGGGACACGAGGCTACACCTTC
many	TRBJ1-1	TRBV6-1	.	CAIRQNTEAFF	TGTGCCATCCGCCAGAACACTGAAGCTTTCTTT
.	TRBJ2-1	TRBV6-5	TRBD2	CASSYSTGTSGYNEQFF	TGTGCCAGCAGTTACTCGACCGGGACTAGCGGATACAATGAGCAGTTCTTC
.	TRBJ2-3	TRBV12-3/TRBV12-4	.	CASSFSRGTRDTQYF	TGTGCCAGCAGTTTTAGTCGGGGGACCAGAGATACGCAGTATTTT
.	TRBJ2-7	TRBV6-6	TRBD2	CASSYSPSGSLYEQYF	TGTGCCAGCAGTTACTCTCCTAGCGGTTCACTGTACGAGCAGTACTTC
.	TRBJ2-7	TRBV7-2	TRBD1	CASSLIGQGAYEQYF	TGTGCCAGCAGCTTAATAGGACAGGGGGCCTACGAGCAGTACTTC
.	TRBJ2-1	TRBV7-2	TRBD2	CASSGTSGSNEQFF	TGTGCCAGCAGCGGGACTAGCGGGAGCAATGAGCAGTTCTTC
.	TRBJ2-7	TRBV6-1	TRBD1	CASTRGGQGVPHEQYF	TGTGCCAGCACTCGGGGGGGACAGGGGGTTCCCCACGAGCAGTACTTC